Described below is a single T cell receptor beta chain sequence and its context. This CDR3 is 16 amino acids long. Trimming cost V 6 bases and J 1 base; bases outside gene matches: 8. Germline V gives CDR1 MDHEN, CDR2 SYDVKM. The sample comes from a study of shared clonotypes between healthy human individuals. The material for each subset, its genomic DNA, was split evenly across several immunoSEQ plates. The DNA input per sorted-subset replicate PCR was about 180 ng, corresponding to 32,000 or so T cell genomes. Clones were sequenced by immunoSEQ multiplex PCR, and TCRdb holds only the in-frame ones, with some missing. The sample consists of 950,000 to 1,100,000 clones, around 74% of them appearing once.

The material sequenced was memory CD4+ T cells sorted from blood. Stated subset: CD45RA-negative fraction. The receptor was isolated from a man aged 18 to 30 in good health. This chain joins TRBV28 and TRBJ2-5; TRBD2 matches 10 bases. CDR3 sequence: CASSPPGLARQETQYF. The DNA for the CDR3 is TGTGCCAGCAGCCCTCCGGGACTAGCGCGCCAAGAGACCCAGTACTTC.